Listed here are 5 T cell receptor beta chains from one sample, sequenced in a study of blood T cell repertoires in COVID-19. The data were produced by immunoSEQ multiplex PCR, yet TCRdb's version contains in-frame clones alone and is incomplete. The data contain 93,000 or so clones, under 90% of them seen just once; the ten biggest clones take up 10% to 15%. The sequencing input was peripheral blood. These receptor sequences come from a human donor in a cohort sampled during active or convalescent COVID-19.

The chain is built from TRBV30 and TRBJ1-1; the D gene is possibly TRBD1 (6 bases). The CDR3 consists of 15 residues. The V gene's germline CDR1 is GTSNPN and CDR2 SVGIG (reference sequence). Trimming left V 0 bases short and J 1 base short, with 12 bases between. CDR3 amino acids: CAWSVRTDWNTEAFF. The CDR3 DNA sequence: TGTGCCTGGAGTGTACGGACAGACTGGAACACTGAAGCTTTCTTT.

The chain recombines TRBV11-3 with TRBJ2-5; no reliable D call. V was clipped by 4 bases and J by 5 bases, with 14 bases between them. This CDR3 has 14 residues. Looked up from germline, CDR1 is SGHNT and CDR2 is YENEEA. CDR3 sequence (DNA): TGTGCCAGCAGCTCTTTCGAGCTCCCCGAGACCCAGTACTTC. It translates to CASSSFELPETQYF.

The chain recombines TRBV2 with TRBJ1-2; D not certain. The germline CDR1 and CDR2 sequences are SNHLY and FYNNEI. The V end lost 3 bases, the J end lost 7 bases, and 18 bases lay between the germline ends. There are 15 residues in the CDR3. CDR3 in amino acids: CASSETQPSGGGYTF. CDR3 sequence (DNA): TGTGCCAGCAGTGAGACACAGCCCAGTGGTGGTGGCTACACCTTC.

The chain links TRBV7-6 to TRBJ1-3; D unclear. Trimming took 4 bases from V and 1 from J, leaving 11 bases between them. From germline, CDR1 is SGHVS and CDR2 FNYEAQ. The CDR3 is made up of 15 amino acids. The CDR3 protein is CASSSRAGSGNTIYF. The CDR3 DNA reads as TGTGCCAGCAGCTCGAGGGCAGGTTCTGGAAACACCATATATTTT.

The genes are TRBV3-1 (or the pseudogene TRBV3-2) and TRBJ2-5, with 8 nucleotides matching TRBD2. CDR3 size: 14 residues. The junction had 4 bases not matched to a gene; V was cut back by 4 bases and J by 3 bases. The V gene's germline CDR1 is LGHDT and CDR2 YNNKEL (reference sequence). The CDR3 here is CASSPGTREETQYF. DNA for the CDR3: TGTGCCAGCAGCCCGGGGACTAGAGAAGAGACCCAGTACTTC.